These T cell receptor beta chains were read from a single sample in a study of blood T cell repertoires in COVID-19. Sequenced by immunoSEQ multiplex PCR; TCRdb stores in-frame clones only, minus some. The sample holds 72,000 or so clones, 82% seen once. The sample was peripheral blood. These receptors came from a man older than 75 with active COVID-19. Both conserved end residues are part of each CDR3. The D gene is left open where the match is weak.

V gene,D gene,J gene,CDR3 protein,CDR3 DNA
TRBV19,TRBD1,TRBJ2-7,CASSKSGTGGHEQYF,TGTGCCAGTAGTAAGTCCGGGACAGGGGGGCACGAGCAGTACTTC
TRBV10-2,NA,TRBJ2-5,CASRRQPQETQYF,TGCGCCAGCAGGCGACAGCCCCAAGAGACCCAGTACTTC
TRBV11-2,TRBD1,TRBJ2-1,CASSLVLDRVYNEQFF,TGTGCCAGCAGCTTAGTGCTTGACAGGGTCTACAATGAGCAGTTCTTC
TRBV7-3,NA,TRBJ1-5,CASSLGANQPQHF,TGTGCCAGCAGCTTGGGGGCGAATCAGCCCCAGCATTTT
TRBV7-3,NA,TRBJ2-1,CASSSQGNNEQFF,TGTGCCAGCAGCTCGCAGGGGAACAATGAGCAGTTCTTC
TRBV7-2,NA,TRBJ2-1,CASSLVGGVEQFF,TGTGCCAGCAGCTTAGTCGGGGGTGTGGAGCAGTTCTTC
TRBV3-1/TRBV3-2,TRBD1,TRBJ1-2,CASSPGTGDYGYTF,TGTGCCAGCAGCCCAGGGACAGGGGATTATGGCTACACCTTC
TRBV28,NA,TRBJ2-1,CASRGNSYNEQFF,TGTGCCAGCCGGGGGAACTCCTACAATGAGCAGTTCTTC
TRBV3-1/TRBV3-2,NA,TRBJ1-6,CASSQERRGSPLHF,TGTGCCAGCAGCCAAGAACGACGCGGTTCACCCCTCCACTTT
TRBV14,NA,TRBJ2-3,CASSQGLAQYF,TGTGCCAGCAGCCAAGGGCTTGCGCAGTATTTT
TRBV30,NA,TRBJ1-5,CAWSVGARGYSNQPQHF,TGTGCCTGGAGTGTGGGGGCCCGGGGATATAGCAATCAGCCCCAGCATTTT